This is a list of T cell receptor beta chains from one sample in a study of shared clonotypes between healthy human individuals. Profiled with immunoSEQ multiplex PCR; TCRdb holds only in-frame clones, not every one. The profile shows around 600,000 clones, 95% to 98% of them singletons. Sequencing was carried out using naive CD8+ T cells sorted from blood. The origin of the receptors is a man aged 25 to 40 in good health. CDR3s include the opening cysteine and the closing phenylalanine or tryptophan. Each record gives: D gene, V gene, clone size, J gene, CDR3 DNA, CDR3 protein. A D gene is named only where the DNA matches it firmly. The size of a clone is reported for some rows only, either as once, few or many, or as a class for expanded clones.

d_call: TRBD2
v_call: TRBV6-6
clone_size: .
j_call: TRBJ2-7
cdr3_nt: TGTGCCAGCAGTTACTCGGCGGGAGGGCCTGGCGAGCAGTACTTC
cdr3_aa: CASSYSAGGPGEQYF

d_call: .
v_call: TRBV27
clone_size: .
j_call: TRBJ2-3
cdr3_nt: TGTGCCAGCAGTTCGTTCTTAGGAGGGTTCACAGATACGCAGTATTTT
cdr3_aa: CASSSFLGGFTDTQYF

d_call: .
v_call: TRBV9
clone_size: .
j_call: TRBJ2-3
cdr3_nt: TGTGCCAGCACCATGGGTGTCACAGATACGCAGTATTTT
cdr3_aa: CASTMGVTDTQYF

d_call: .
v_call: TRBV5-6
clone_size: .
j_call: TRBJ1-1
cdr3_nt: TGTGCCAGCAGCTTGCAGGTTAAGGAAGCTTTCTTT
cdr3_aa: CASSLQVKEAFF

d_call: TRBD2
v_call: TRBV7-9
clone_size: .
j_call: TRBJ2-7
cdr3_nt: TGTGCCAGCAGCCCCCGACTAGCGGGAGGGCCGGGGGAGCAGTACTTC
cdr3_aa: CASSPRLAGGPGEQYF

d_call: .
v_call: TRBV27
clone_size: .
j_call: TRBJ2-7
cdr3_nt: TGTGCCAGCAGTGGGACATTTCCCTACGAGCAGTACTTC
cdr3_aa: CASSGTFPYEQYF

d_call: TRBD1
v_call: TRBV5-6
clone_size: .
j_call: TRBJ2-7
cdr3_nt: TGTGCCAGCAGCGTAGCCGGGACAGGGGGCTACGAGCAGTACTTC
cdr3_aa: CASSVAGTGGYEQYF

d_call: .
v_call: TRBV7-9
clone_size: once
j_call: TRBJ1-4
cdr3_nt: TGTGCCAGCAGCCCTCAACGGGTCGGGAATGAAAAACTGTTTTTT
cdr3_aa: CASSPQRVGNEKLFF

d_call: .
v_call: TRBV5-6
clone_size: once
j_call: TRBJ2-7
cdr3_nt: TGTGCCAGCAGCTTGGTGGGCCAGGGGCTCACCTACGAGCAGTACTTC
cdr3_aa: CASSLVGQGLTYEQYF

d_call: .
v_call: TRBV2
clone_size: once
j_call: TRBJ2-6
cdr3_nt: TGTGCCAGAGGACGGGAGTCTGGGGCCAACGTCCTGACTTTC
cdr3_aa: CARGRESGANVLTF

d_call: TRBD2
v_call: TRBV11-2
clone_size: .
j_call: TRBJ2-1
cdr3_nt: TGTGCCAGCAGCTCCCCCGGACTAGCGGGAGGCTACAATGAGCAGTTCTTC
cdr3_aa: CASSSPGLAGGYNEQFF

d_call: .
v_call: TRBV27
clone_size: .
j_call: TRBJ1-1
cdr3_nt: TGTGCCAGCAGTTTGGTTCTGGGCACTGAAGCTTTCTTT
cdr3_aa: CASSLVLGTEAFF

d_call: .
v_call: TRBV4-3
clone_size: .
j_call: TRBJ2-3
cdr3_nt: TGCGCCAGCAGCCAAGGGATGGGGGTGGGCAGGGGAGGTTTCACAGATACGCAGTATTTT
cdr3_aa: CASSQGMGVGRGGFTDTQYF

d_call: .
v_call: TRBV29-1
clone_size: .
j_call: TRBJ1-2
cdr3_nt: TGCAGCGTTGAAGCCCGAACTAATGGCTACACCTTC
cdr3_aa: CSVEARTNGYTF

d_call: .
v_call: TRBV13
clone_size: .
j_call: TRBJ2-2
cdr3_nt: TGTGCCAGCAGCCCCATTACCGGGGAGCTGTTTTTT
cdr3_aa: CASSPITGELFF

d_call: .
v_call: TRBV7-3
clone_size: .
j_call: TRBJ2-7
cdr3_nt: TGTGCCAGCAGCCTTACGGCAGGGGGGTCGGCCTACGAGCAGTACTTC
cdr3_aa: CASSLTAGGSAYEQYF

d_call: TRBD1
v_call: TRBV7-9
clone_size: .
j_call: TRBJ1-2
cdr3_nt: TGTGCCAGCAGCCGCGGAACAGGGGGTGGAAACTATGGCTACACCTTC
cdr3_aa: CASSRGTGGGNYGYTF

d_call: .
v_call: TRBV9
clone_size: .
j_call: TRBJ2-3
cdr3_nt: TGTGCCAGCAACCTCTGGGGCACAGATACGCAGTATTTT
cdr3_aa: CASNLWGTDTQYF

d_call: .
v_call: TRBV11-2
clone_size: .
j_call: TRBJ2-1
cdr3_nt: TGTGCCAGCAGCTTGGCGGAGGTCTGGTTAAATGAGCAGTTCTTC
cdr3_aa: CASSLAEVWLNEQFF

d_call: TRBD1
v_call: TRBV7-2
clone_size: .
j_call: TRBJ2-7
cdr3_nt: TGTGCCAGCAGGAAAACGGGGACAGGGGTCTACGAGCAGTACTTC
cdr3_aa: CASRKTGTGVYEQYF

d_call: .
v_call: TRBV11-2
clone_size: once
j_call: TRBJ2-7
cdr3_nt: TGTGCCAGCAGCTTAGCGGGCAGGGGACTCGAGCAGTACTTC
cdr3_aa: CASSLAGRGLEQYF

d_call: TRBD1
v_call: TRBV27
clone_size: .
j_call: TRBJ2-7
cdr3_nt: TGTGCCAGCAGTGGGACAGGGTGGTCCTACGAGCAGTACTTC
cdr3_aa: CASSGTGWSYEQYF

d_call: TRBD1
v_call: TRBV4-1
clone_size: .
j_call: TRBJ1-2
cdr3_nt: TGCGCCAGCAGCCAAGGTTGGGGGTCAGACAGGGTGCATGGCTACACCTTC
cdr3_aa: CASSQGWGSDRVHGYTF

d_call: .
v_call: TRBV13
clone_size: .
j_call: TRBJ2-5
cdr3_nt: TGTGCCAGCAGCCCCTTGGGGGACCAAGAGACCCAGTACTTC
cdr3_aa: CASSPLGDQETQYF

d_call: .
v_call: TRBV6-5
clone_size: .
j_call: TRBJ1-2
cdr3_nt: TGTGCCAGCAGTTACGGCCCGACGTCTTCGGGTGGCTACACCTTC
cdr3_aa: CASSYGPTSSGGYTF

d_call: .
v_call: TRBV9
clone_size: .
j_call: TRBJ2-7
cdr3_nt: TGTGCCAGCAGGGGGACAACCTACGAGCAGTACTTC
cdr3_aa: CASRGTTYEQYF

d_call: .
v_call: TRBV27
clone_size: .
j_call: TRBJ2-1
cdr3_nt: TGTGCCAGCAGTCCTCCCACAGGGTTTGAGTACAATGAGCAGTTCTTC
cdr3_aa: CASSPPTGFEYNEQFF

d_call: .
v_call: TRBV7-6
clone_size: .
j_call: TRBJ2-3
cdr3_nt: TGTGCCAGCAGCTTTAGGGAACTGGGACCCACAGATACGCAGTATTTT
cdr3_aa: CASSFRELGPTDTQYF

d_call: .
v_call: TRBV5-1
clone_size: .
j_call: TRBJ2-3
cdr3_nt: TGCGCCAGCAGCTCTGCCTGGCCGGGAGCGCGGACAGATACGCAGTATTTT
cdr3_aa: CASSSAWPGARTDTQYF

d_call: .
v_call: TRBV7-9
clone_size: .
j_call: TRBJ2-5
cdr3_nt: TGTGCCAGCAGCCACGCGAATAGGGACCGAGAAAAAGGCTACGAGACCCAGTACTTC
cdr3_aa: CASSHANRDREKGYETQYF

d_call: .
v_call: TRBV9
clone_size: .
j_call: TRBJ1-1
cdr3_nt: TGTGCCAGCGCTGCTCCAGGGATAAACACTGAAGCTTTCTTT
cdr3_aa: CASAAPGINTEAFF

d_call: .
v_call: TRBV5-1
clone_size: .
j_call: TRBJ1-1
cdr3_nt: TGCGCCAGCAGCTTGGCTCAGACAGCTGAAGCTTTCTTT
cdr3_aa: CASSLAQTAEAFF

d_call: .
v_call: TRBV7-8
clone_size: .
j_call: TRBJ2-1
cdr3_nt: TGTGCCAGCAGCCTGATTTGGACAACTCCGCCAAATGAGCAGTTCTTC
cdr3_aa: CASSLIWTTPPNEQFF

d_call: .
v_call: TRBV11-2
clone_size: .
j_call: TRBJ1-1
cdr3_nt: TGTGCCAGCAGCTTAGTGGGCCGGGCTTTCTTT
cdr3_aa: CASSLVGRAFF